This TCR beta chain was identified during a study of blood T cells in healthy people across ages. In the study overall: Per two T cells, about one barcoded beta molecule was captured through template switching.

A second PCR of roughly 7 to 11 cycles used a sample-barcoded 5' primer and a J-beta primer mix. A template-switch adaptor that had 12 random nucleotides put a tag on each cDNA molecule. TCRdb analysed the 5' RACE reads with MiXCR anew, one entry per CDR3 protein. The data show about 1,800,000 distinct CDR3 sequences, with approximately 28% seen just once and 7.7% held by the top ten. Study-level points and caveats: Higher diversity and more naive CD4+ cells were features of long-lived donors, compared to aged donors.

Turning to this clonotype: The antigen remains undetermined.

The people who gave samples were healthy Caucasians from Russia, aged roughly 6 to 100. The origin of this receptor is a woman aged 30 to 39 in good health. The specimen was blood.

DNA for the CDR3: TGTGCCAGCACAGAAACCGGGACCGGGGGGAACTATGGCTACACCTTC. Protein sequence: CASTETGTGGNYGYTF. The chain couples TRBV6-1 to TRBJ1-2; tentatively, D is TRBD1 (5 bases). The germline V and J ends were trimmed by 7 bases and 2 bases, with 20 bases remaining between them. CDR3 size: 16 residues. CDR1 is MNHNS and CDR2 is SASEGT in the germline V gene.